A selection of T cell receptor beta chains follows, all from one sample in a study of blood T cell repertoires in COVID-19. Measured with immunoSEQ multiplex PCR; TCRdb has only the in-frame clones, and not every one. The profile shows some 160,000 clones, around 85% of them singletons. The sequenced sample consisted of peripheral blood. The receptor set was obtained from a woman in her 70s with acute or convalescent COVID-19. The CDR3 runs from the conserved cysteine through the conserved F or W.

V,CDR3
TRBV28,CASRSGQVSTDTQYF
TRBV10-2,CASSDGFSNQPQHF
TRBV18,CASSAGARSYEQYF
TRBV7-2,CASSPSLGANEKLFF
TRBV28,CASTTHGLAGGFSYNEQFF
TRBV15,CATSRAGGPLEQFF
TRBV5-1,CASSLWDRNSGNTIYF
TRBV4-1,CASSTQGFPEAFF
TRBV5-1,CASSWDTYSEAFF
TRBV20-1,CSASSAGGAENIQYF
TRBV24-1,CATSGRDRGRGTGELFF
TRBV3-1/TRBV3-2,CASSHGGGNSNQPQHF
TRBV30,CAWTGDLGTGELFF
TRBV7-8,CASSPRQDYGYTF